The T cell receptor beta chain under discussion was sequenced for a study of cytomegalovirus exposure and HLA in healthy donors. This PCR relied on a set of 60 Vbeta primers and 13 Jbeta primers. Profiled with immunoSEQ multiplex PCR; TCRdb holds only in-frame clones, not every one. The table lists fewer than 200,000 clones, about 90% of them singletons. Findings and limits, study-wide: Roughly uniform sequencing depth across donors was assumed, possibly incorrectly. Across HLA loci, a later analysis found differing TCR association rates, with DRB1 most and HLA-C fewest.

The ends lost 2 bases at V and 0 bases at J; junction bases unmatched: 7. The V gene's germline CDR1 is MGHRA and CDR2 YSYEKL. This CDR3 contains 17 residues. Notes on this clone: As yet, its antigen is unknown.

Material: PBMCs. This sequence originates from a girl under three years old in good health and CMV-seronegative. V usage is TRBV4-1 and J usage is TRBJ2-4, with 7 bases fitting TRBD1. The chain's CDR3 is CASSQISQGVAKNIQYF. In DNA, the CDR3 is TGCGCCAGCAGCCAAATATCTCAGGGGGTAGCCAAAAACATTCAGTACTTC.